This T cell receptor beta chain emerged from a study of T cells in Graves' hyperthyroidism and ophthalmopathy. As for the study in general: The initial diagnosis was the point when peripheral blood was collected, ahead of any treatment.

This clonotype was counted many times. No antigen is known for it. Trimming removed 0 bases from V and 4 bases from J; junction bases left unmatched: 3. CDR3 size: 16 residues. Germline CDR1 SGDLS, CDR2 YYNGEE. Used for diagnoses were clinical symptoms, serum thyroxine and TRAb, thyroid ultrasound and orbital computed tomography. Researchers amplified the TCR beta CDR3 regions from RNA transcripts. HTBI primers were the set used in a first-round RT-PCR of the TCR CDR3. TCRdb re-called the multiplex PCR reads with MiXCR, one entry per CDR3 protein. The data show about 500,000 distinct CDR3 sequences, 17% seen once. General observations from the study: A 13 V-J signature model discriminated ophthalmopathy versus stable hyperthyroidism. Most thyroid clonotypes with frequency above 0.001 were detected in blood.

The sequence was collected from a woman aged 18-29 years with Graves' ophthalmopathy. The chain recombines TRBV9 with TRBJ2-1; 11 bases map to TRBD2. The specimen was blood. CDR3: CASSVATSGSYNEQFF. For the CDR3, the DNA is TGTGCCAGCAGCGTAGCTACTAGCGGGAGTTACAATGAGCAGTTCTTC. Based on the CDR3 plus reference TRBV9 and TRBJ2-1, the full variable domain is DSGVTQTPKHLITATGQRVTLRCSPRSGDLSVYWYQQSLDQGLQFLIQYYNGEERAKGNILERFSAQQFPDLHSELNLSSLELGDSALYFCASSVATSGSYNEQFFGPGTRLTVL.